Each of the 19 T cell receptor beta chains below was sequenced from the same sample in a study of neurological immune-mediated disorders. Via MiXCR, TCRdb re-called the 5' RACE reads, giving one row per CDR3 protein. Here the sample spans approximately 44,000 distinct CDR3 sequences, about 14% being singletons. Sequencing used CD4+ T cells from blood. These receptor sequences come from a woman in her fifties or sixties with HTLV-1-associated myelopathy (HAM/TSP).

In its sample, this clonotype was seen many times. The V call is TRBV5-1, the J call TRBJ2-2, with D uncertain. CDR1 is SGHRS, CDR2 YFSETQ, per germline. V was cut by 0 bases and J by 6 bases, with 6 bases left in between. This CDR3 spans 13 amino acids. Written as DNA, the CDR3 is TGCGCCAGCAGCTTGGATACGGCCGGGGAGCTGTTTTTT. It yields the protein CASSLDTAGELFF.

At least ten counts were recorded for this clonotype. This rearrangement joins TRBV20-1 to TRBJ2-4; 10 bases align to TRBD2. Germline CDR1 and CDR2: DFQATT and SNEGSKA (reference sequence). With 0 bases clipped from V and 0 bases from J, the junction kept 11 bases outside the gene matches. The CDR3 has 19 residues. CDR3: CSARDRAGGVTIAKNIQYF. The CDR3 nucleotides read TGCAGTGCTAGAGATCGAGCGGGGGGGGTAACAATAGCCAAAAACATTCAGTACTTC.

This clonotype was counted ten times or more. The chain has TRBV5-1 and TRBJ2-7, with D possibly being TRBD2 (5 bases). Trimming shortened V by 0 bases and J by 2 bases, and 21 bases separated the two germline ends. The CDR3 is 18 amino acids. From germline, CDR1 is SGHRS and CDR2 YFSETQ. CDR3 amino acids: CASSLAESGLSSTYEQYF. The DNA of the CDR3 is TGCGCCAGCAGCTTGGCCGAATCGGGGTTGTCCTCAACCTACGAGCAGTACTTC.

This clonotype showed up many times. V gene TRBV6-6 combines with J gene TRBJ1-5, with a tentative D call TRBD1 (5 bases). Germline lookup yields CDR1 MNHNY and CDR2 SVGAGI (reference sequence). The V end was cut by 6 bases, the J end by 2 bases, with 14 bases between. The CDR3 has 15 residues. The CDR3 sequence: CASRGGRGGNQPQHF. The CDR3 nucleotides are TGTGCCAGCAGGGGGGGGAGAGGGGGCAATCAGCCCCAGCATTTT.

This clonotype was seen many times. V gene TRBV7-3 combines with J gene TRBJ2-2; D call uncertain. CDR1 is SGHTA, CDR2 FQGTGA, per germline. This CDR3 contains 15 residues. The V end was cut by 0 bases, the J end by 1 base, with 6 bases between. CDR3 amino acids: CASSLTWGNTGELFF. The CDR3 DNA reads TGTGCCAGCAGCTTAACTTGGGGGAACACCGGGGAGCTGTTTTTT.

This chain uses TRBV18 with TRBJ2-1; tentative D call: TRBD1 (7 bases). The germline CDR1 and CDR2 sequences are KGHSH and LQKENI. With 3 bases removed from V and 7 bases from J, the gap between germline ends came to 13 bases. The CDR3 runs 14 residues. The CDR3 nucleotides are TGTGCCAGCTCACCGTCGACAGGGAGGAATGAGCAGTTCTTC. Its protein is CASSPSTGRNEQFF.

CDR3 sequence reads: CATRGTGPKETDTQYF. The CDR3, as DNA: TGTGCCACCAGAGGGACAGGACCCAAGGAAACAGATACGCAGTATTTT. The chain recombines TRBV24-1 with TRBJ2-3; 8 nucleotides align to TRBD1. The CDR3 is 16 residues long. Germline CDR1 KGHDR, CDR2 SFDVKD. J lost 3 bases, V lost 7 bases, and 11 bases had no gene match.

This clonotype showed up many times. The chain recombines TRBV6-1 with TRBJ2-7; 10 bases are a match to TRBD1. Losses at the gene ends were 6 bases for V and 4 bases for J; bases not matched to a gene: 9. Germline V gene sequence: CDR1 MNHNS, CDR2 SASEGT. The CDR3 loop spans 15 amino acids. DNA for the CDR3: TGTGCCAGCAGGGGGGACAGGGGACCTTCATACGAGCAGTACTTC. Translation gives CASRGDRGPSYEQYF.

Ten or more counts support this clonotype. The CDR3 DNA is TGTGCCATCAGTGAGTCGCCGACCTCCCTAAACTATGGCTACACCTTC. Its translation: CAISESPTSLNYGYTF. The rearrangement uses TRBV10-3 and TRBJ1-2; no firm D call. From germline, CDR1 is ENHRY and CDR2 SYGVKD. The CDR3 has 16 amino acids. Trimming shortened V by 0 bases and J by 2 bases, and 13 bases separated the two germline ends.

This clonotype was seen ten or more times. V and J are TRBV5-1 and TRBJ2-1, with D perhaps TRBD1 or TRBD2 (6 bases each). The germline V gene encodes CDR1 SGHRS and CDR2 YFSETQ. The V end was cut by 0 bases, the J end by 6 bases, with 16 bases between. The CDR3 is 16 amino acids. The CDR3 protein is CASSLVLPGAFNEQFF. CDR3 sequence (DNA): TGCGCCAGCAGCTTGGTCTTACCGGGGGCCTTCAATGAGCAGTTCTTC. Variable domain in full (rest from reference TRBV5-1 and TRBJ2-1): KAGVTQTPRYLIKTRGQQVTLSCSPISGHRSVSWYQQTPGQGLQFLFEYFSETQRNKGNFPGRFSGRQFSNSRSEMNVSTLELGDSALYLCASSLVLPGAFNEQFFGPGTRLTVL.

The CDR3 loop is CASSLFLAANEKLFF. The CDR3 DNA follows: TGTGCCAGCAGTTTATTCCTGGCCGCTAATGAAAAACTGTTTTTT. The chain uses TRBV27 and TRBJ1-4, with D unresolved. The CDR3 runs to 15 residues. Germline V gives CDR1 MNHEY, CDR2 SMNVEV (reference sequence). The V gene lost 1 base and the J gene lost 3 bases, with 9 bases spanning the gap.

There are many counts of this clonotype. This chain links TRBV7-2 with TRBJ2-1, with 7 bases identical to TRBD2. The CDR3 spans 16 residues. Germline V gene lookup returns CDR1 SGHTA and CDR2 FQGNSA. V lost 1 base to trimming and J lost 2 bases; unmatched junction nucleotides: 5. CDR3: CASSLVGGGAYNEQFF. The CDR3 DNA reads as TGTGCCAGCAGCTTAGTGGGTGGGGGGGCCTACAATGAGCAGTTCTTC. Filled out from reference TRBV7-2 and TRBJ2-1, the complete variable domain reads GAGVSQSPSNKVTEKGKDVELRCDPISGHTALYWYRQSLGQGLEFLIYFQGNSAPDKSGLPSDRFSAERTGGSVSTLTIQRTQQEDSAVYLCASSLVGGGAYNEQFFGPGTRLTVL.

There are many counts of this clonotype. J is TRBJ2-3 and V is TRBV5-1, with D perhaps matching TRBD1 or TRBD2 (6 bases each). The CDR3 loop spans 15 amino acids. The germline gives CDR1 SGHRS, CDR2 YFSETQ. Trimming pared 0 bases from V and 5 bases from J, leaving 13 bases between. DNA for the CDR3: TGCGCCAGCAGCTTGGTAGGGGGGCGGGGAGATACGCAGTATTTT. Encoded protein: CASSLVGGRGDTQYF.

This clonotype occurred many times. J is TRBJ1-1 and V is TRBV5-1, with TRBD1 matching 7 bases. Germline CDR1 is SGHRS and CDR2 is YFSETQ. With 7 bases clipped from V and 0 bases from J, the junction kept 9 bases outside the gene matches. The CDR3 spans 15 residues. CDR3 loop: CASGRRDSMNTEAFF. The CDR3 DNA follows: TGCGCCAGCGGACGAAGGGACAGCATGAACACTGAAGCTTTCTTT. Combining the CDR3 with reference TRBV5-1 and TRBJ1-1 gives the whole variable domain KAGVTQTPRYLIKTRGQQVTLSCSPISGHRSVSWYQQTPGQGLQFLFEYFSETQRNKGNFPGRFSGRQFSNSRSEMNVSTLELGDSALYLCASGRRDSMNTEAFFGQGTRLTVV.

This clonotype was recorded many times. The V gene is TRBV12-3 or TRBV12-4, the J gene TRBJ1-6, with a possible D match to TRBD1 (5 bases). The V gene lost 3 bases and the J gene lost 10 bases, with 10 bases spanning the gap. The CDR3 covers 13 residues. The CDR3 loop is CASSFLGGSPLHF. For the CDR3, the DNA is TGTGCCAGCAGTTTTCTTGGGGGATCACCCCTCCACTTT.

This clonotype was counted at least ten times. The J gene is TRBJ2-1, the V gene TRBV5-1, with a tentative D call TRBD2 (7 bases). Germline V gives CDR1 SGHRS, CDR2 YFSETQ. CDR3 length: 16 amino acids. Trimming took off 0 bases at V and 0 bases at J, with 10 bases between the two ends. CDR3 sequence reads: CASSLVGGVSYNEQFF. The DNA of the CDR3 is TGCGCCAGCAGCTTGGTAGGGGGGGTCTCCTACAATGAGCAGTTCTTC.

Many counts were recorded for this clonotype. The genes are TRBV20-1 and TRBJ1-1; 7 positions agree with TRBD1. CDR1 is DFQATT and CDR2 is SNEGSKA in the germline V gene (reference sequence). The CDR3 runs 16 residues. After removal of 3 bases from V and 4 bases from J, the junction contained 14 bases not matched to a gene. As DNA, the CDR3 is TGCAGTGCTAGTGGGACAGTAATCGGTCGGCCCACTGAAGCTTTCTTT. Translating it yields CSASGTVIGRPTEAFF.

The table lists this clonotype with a count of one. The chain is built from TRBV12-3 or TRBV12-4 and TRBJ1-2; D is perhaps TRBD1 (5 bases). V shed 4 bases and J shed 7 bases, with 19 bases lying between them. This CDR3 comprises 15 residues. The CDR3 loop is CASSWGGKGESGYTF. In nucleotides, the CDR3 is TGTGCCAGCAGTTGGGGAGGGAAAGGGGAAAGTGGCTACACCTTC.

This clonotype was picked up many times. This chain links TRBV20-1 with TRBJ1-1; possibly TRBD1 for D (5 bases). The CDR3 is 13 amino acids. The germline V gene has CDR1 DFQATT and CDR2 SNEGSKA (reference sequence). V lost 6 bases to trimming and J lost 5 bases, with 16 bases between them. This CDR3 is CSAYLNGGTEAFF. CDR3 in DNA: TGCAGTGCCTACCTTAATGGGGGAACTGAAGCTTTCTTT.